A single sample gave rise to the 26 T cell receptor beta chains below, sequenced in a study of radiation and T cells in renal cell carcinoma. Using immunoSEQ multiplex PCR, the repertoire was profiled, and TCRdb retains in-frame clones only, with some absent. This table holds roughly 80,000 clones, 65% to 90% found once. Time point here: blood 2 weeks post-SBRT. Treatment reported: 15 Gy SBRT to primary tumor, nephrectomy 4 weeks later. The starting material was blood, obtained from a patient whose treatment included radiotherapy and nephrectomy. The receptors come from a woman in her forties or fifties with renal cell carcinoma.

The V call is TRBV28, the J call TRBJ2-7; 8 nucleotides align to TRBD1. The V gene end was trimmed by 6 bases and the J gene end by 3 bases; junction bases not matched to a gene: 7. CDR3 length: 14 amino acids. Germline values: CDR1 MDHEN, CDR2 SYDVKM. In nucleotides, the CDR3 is TGTGCCAGCAGGCCAGGGGGCGAAAACTACGAGCAGTACTTC. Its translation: CASRPGGENYEQYF.

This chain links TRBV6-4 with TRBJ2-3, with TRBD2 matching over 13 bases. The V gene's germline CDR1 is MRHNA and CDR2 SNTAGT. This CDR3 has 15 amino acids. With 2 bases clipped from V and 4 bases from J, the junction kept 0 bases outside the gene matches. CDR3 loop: CASSDGTSGADTQYF. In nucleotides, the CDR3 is TGTGCCAGCAGTGACGGGACTAGCGGGGCAGATACGCAGTATTTT.

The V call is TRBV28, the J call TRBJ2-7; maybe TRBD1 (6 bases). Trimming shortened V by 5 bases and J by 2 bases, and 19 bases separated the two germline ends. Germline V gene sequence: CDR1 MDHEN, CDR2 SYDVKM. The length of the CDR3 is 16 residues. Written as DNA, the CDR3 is TGTGCCAGCAGTCCAGGGATAAAGGGGGACACCTACGAGCAGTACTTC. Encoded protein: CASSPGIKGDTYEQYF. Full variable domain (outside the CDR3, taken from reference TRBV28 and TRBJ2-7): DVKVTQSSRYLVKRTGEKVFLECVQDMDHENMFWYRQDPGLGLRLIYFSYDVKMKEKGDIPEGYSVSREKKERFSLILESASTNQTSMYLCASSPGIKGDTYEQYFGPGTRLTVT.

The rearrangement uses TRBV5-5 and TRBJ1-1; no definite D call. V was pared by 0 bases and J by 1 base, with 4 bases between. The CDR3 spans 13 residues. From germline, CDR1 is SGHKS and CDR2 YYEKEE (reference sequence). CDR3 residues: CASSLGGNTEAFF. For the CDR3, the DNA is TGTGCCAGCAGCTTGGGGGGGAACACTGAAGCTTTCTTT.

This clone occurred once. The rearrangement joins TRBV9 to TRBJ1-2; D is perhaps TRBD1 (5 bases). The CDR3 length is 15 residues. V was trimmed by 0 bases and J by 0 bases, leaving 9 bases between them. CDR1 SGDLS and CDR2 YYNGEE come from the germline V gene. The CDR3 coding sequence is TGTGCCAGCAGCGTAGCCCAGGGCCCTAACTATGGCTACACCTTC. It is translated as CASSVAQGPNYGYTF.

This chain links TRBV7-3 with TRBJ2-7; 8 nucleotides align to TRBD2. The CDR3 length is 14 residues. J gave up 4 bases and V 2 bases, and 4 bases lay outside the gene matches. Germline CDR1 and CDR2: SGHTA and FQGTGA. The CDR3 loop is CASSLDAGGYEQYF. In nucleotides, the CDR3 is TGTGCCAGCAGCTTAGACGCGGGAGGATACGAGCAGTACTTC.

CDR3 sequence reads: CASSLGGKQPQHF. CDR3 bases: TGTGCCAGCAGTTTAGGGGGGAAACAGCCCCAGCATTTT. J is TRBJ1-5 and V is TRBV28; D is perhaps TRBD1 (5 bases). V gave up 2 bases and J gave up 7 bases, with 9 bases separating them. This CDR3 spans 13 amino acids. From germline, CDR1 is MDHEN and CDR2 SYDVKM.

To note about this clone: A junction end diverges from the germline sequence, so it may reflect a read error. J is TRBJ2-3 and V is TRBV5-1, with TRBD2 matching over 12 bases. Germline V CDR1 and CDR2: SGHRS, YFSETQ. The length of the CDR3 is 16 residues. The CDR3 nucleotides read TGCGCCAGCAGGTTGGGGACTAGCGGGCTCACAGATACGCAGTATTTT. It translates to CASRLGTSGLTDTQYF. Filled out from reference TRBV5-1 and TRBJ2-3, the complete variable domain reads KAGVTQTPRYLIKTRGQQVTLSCSPISGHRSVSWYQQTPGQGLQFLFEYFSETQRNKGNFPGRFSGRQFSNSRSEMNVSTLELGDSALYLCASRLGTSGLTDTQYFGPGTRLTVL.

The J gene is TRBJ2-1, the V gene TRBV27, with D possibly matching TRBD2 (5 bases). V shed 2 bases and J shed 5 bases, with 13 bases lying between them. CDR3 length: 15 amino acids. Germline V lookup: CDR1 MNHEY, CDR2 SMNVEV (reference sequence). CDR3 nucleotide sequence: TGTGCCAGCAGTTTAACTCGTCTAGCTAACAATGAGCAGTTCTTC. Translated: CASSLTRLANNEQFF.

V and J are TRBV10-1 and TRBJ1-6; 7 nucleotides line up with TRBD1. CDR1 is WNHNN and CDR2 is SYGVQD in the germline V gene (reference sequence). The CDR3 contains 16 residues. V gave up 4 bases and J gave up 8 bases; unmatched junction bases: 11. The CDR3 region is CASSGRYRGGHSPLHF. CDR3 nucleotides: TGCGCCAGCAGTGGCCGCTACAGGGGAGGACATTCACCCCTCCACTTT.

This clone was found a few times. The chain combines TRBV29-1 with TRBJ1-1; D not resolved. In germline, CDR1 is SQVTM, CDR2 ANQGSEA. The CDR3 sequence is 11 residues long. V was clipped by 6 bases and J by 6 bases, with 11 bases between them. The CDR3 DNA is TGCAGCGTCCAAGGGCGGGCTGAAGCTTTCTTT. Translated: CSVQGRAEAFF.

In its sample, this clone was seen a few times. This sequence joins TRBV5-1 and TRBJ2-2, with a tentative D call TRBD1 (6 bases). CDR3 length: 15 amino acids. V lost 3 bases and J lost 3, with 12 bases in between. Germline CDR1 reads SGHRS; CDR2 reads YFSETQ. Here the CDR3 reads CASSYLQGYTGELFF. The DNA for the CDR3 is TGCGCCAGCAGCTACCTACAGGGATACACCGGGGAGCTGTTTTTT.

The CDR3 DNA reads as TGTGCCATCAACCAGGGGATTAACACTGAAGCTTTCTTT. This encodes CAINQGINTEAFF. The gene calls are TRBV10-3 and TRBJ1-1, with D possibly matching TRBD1 (6 bases). In germline, CDR1 is ENHRY, CDR2 SYGVKD. CDR3 length equals 13 residues. Trimming took 7 bases from V and 2 from J, leaving 11 bases between them.

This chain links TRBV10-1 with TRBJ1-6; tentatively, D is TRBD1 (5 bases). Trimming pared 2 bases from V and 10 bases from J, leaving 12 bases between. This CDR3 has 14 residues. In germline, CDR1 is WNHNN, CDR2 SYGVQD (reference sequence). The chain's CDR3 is CASSETGGSSPLHF. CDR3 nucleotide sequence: TGCGCCAGCAGTGAGACCGGGGGAAGCTCACCCCTCCACTTT.

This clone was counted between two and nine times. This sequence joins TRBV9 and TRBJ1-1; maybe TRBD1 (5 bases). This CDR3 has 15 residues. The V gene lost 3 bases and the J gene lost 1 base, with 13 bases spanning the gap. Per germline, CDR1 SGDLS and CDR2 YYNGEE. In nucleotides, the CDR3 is TGTGCCAGCAGCGCCCCAACAGGAGGGAACACTGAAGCTTTCTTT. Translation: CASSAPTGGNTEAFF.

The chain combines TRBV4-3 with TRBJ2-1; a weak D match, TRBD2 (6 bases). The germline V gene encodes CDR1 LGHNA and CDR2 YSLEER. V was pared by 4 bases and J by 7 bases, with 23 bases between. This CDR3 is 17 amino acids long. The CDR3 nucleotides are TGCGCCAGCAGCCCAATTTGGGGGGATTCCTACCGGAATGAGCAGTTCTTC. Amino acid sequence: CASSPIWGDSYRNEQFF.

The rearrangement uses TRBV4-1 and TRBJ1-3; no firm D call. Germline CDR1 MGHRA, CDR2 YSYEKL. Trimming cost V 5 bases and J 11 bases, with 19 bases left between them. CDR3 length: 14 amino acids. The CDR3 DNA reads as TGCGCCAGCAGCTTACAACCAGAAGGGCGGTCCATATATTTT. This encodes CASSLQPEGRSIYF.

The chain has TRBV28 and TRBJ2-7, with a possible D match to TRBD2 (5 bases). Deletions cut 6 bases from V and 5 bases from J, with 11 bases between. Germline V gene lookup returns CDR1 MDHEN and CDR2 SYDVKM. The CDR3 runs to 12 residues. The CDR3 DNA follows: TGTGCCAGCAGCCCTCGGACTGACGAGCAGTACTTC. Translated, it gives CASSPRTDEQYF.

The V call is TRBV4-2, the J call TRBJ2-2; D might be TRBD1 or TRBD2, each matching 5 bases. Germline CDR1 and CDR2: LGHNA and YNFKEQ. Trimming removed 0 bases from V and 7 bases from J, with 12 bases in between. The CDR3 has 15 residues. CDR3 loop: CASSQEGRAGGELFF. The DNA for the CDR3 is TGTGCCAGCAGCCAAGAAGGCAGGGCGGGCGGGGAGCTGTTTTTT.

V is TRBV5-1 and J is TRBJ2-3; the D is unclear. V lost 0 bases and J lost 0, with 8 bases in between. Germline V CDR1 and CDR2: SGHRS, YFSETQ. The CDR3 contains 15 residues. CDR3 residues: CASSLAAVSTDTQYF. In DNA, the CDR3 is TGCGCCAGCAGCTTGGCGGCGGTGAGCACAGATACGCAGTATTTT.

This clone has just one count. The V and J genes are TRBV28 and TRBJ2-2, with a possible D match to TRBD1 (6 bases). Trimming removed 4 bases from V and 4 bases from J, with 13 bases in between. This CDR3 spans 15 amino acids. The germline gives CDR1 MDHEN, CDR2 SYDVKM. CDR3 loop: CASSWSRGVTGELFF. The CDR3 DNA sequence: TGTGCCAGCAGTTGGAGCAGGGGAGTCACCGGGGAGCTGTTTTTT.

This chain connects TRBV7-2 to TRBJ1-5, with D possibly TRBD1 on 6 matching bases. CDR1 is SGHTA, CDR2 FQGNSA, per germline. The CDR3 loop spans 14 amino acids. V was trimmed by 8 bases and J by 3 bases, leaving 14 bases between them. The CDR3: CASSKAGVNQPQHF. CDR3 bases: TGTGCCAGCTCTAAAGCAGGGGTCAATCAGCCCCAGCATTTT.

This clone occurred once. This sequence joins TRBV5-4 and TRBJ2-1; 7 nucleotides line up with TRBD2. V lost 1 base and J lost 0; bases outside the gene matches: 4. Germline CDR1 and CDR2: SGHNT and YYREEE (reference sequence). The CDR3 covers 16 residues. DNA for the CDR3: TGTGCCAGCAGCTTGAGGACTAGTACCTCCTACAATGAGCAGTTCTTC. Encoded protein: CASSLRTSTSYNEQFF.

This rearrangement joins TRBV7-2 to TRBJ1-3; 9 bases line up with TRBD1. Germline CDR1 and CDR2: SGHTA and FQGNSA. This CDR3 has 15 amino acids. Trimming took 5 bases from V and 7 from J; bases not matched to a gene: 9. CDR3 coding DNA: TGTGCCAGCAGCCCGTCCCCCGGGACAGGGAACACCATATATTTT. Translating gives CASSPSPGTGNTIYF.

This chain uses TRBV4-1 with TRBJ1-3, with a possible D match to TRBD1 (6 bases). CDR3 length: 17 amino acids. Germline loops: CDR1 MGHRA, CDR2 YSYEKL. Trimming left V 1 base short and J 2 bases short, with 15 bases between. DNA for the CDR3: TGCGCCAGCAGCCAAGCCGCCGGGGGGGCAGCTGGAAACACCATATATTTT. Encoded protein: CASSQAAGGAAGNTIYF.

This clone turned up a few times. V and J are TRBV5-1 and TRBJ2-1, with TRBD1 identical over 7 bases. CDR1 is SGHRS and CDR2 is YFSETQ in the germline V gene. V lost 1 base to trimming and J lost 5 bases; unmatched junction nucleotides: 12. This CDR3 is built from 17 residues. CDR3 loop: CASSLKGADQKDNEQFF. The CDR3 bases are TGCGCCAGCAGCTTGAAGGGGGCCGACCAAAAGGACAATGAGCAGTTCTTC. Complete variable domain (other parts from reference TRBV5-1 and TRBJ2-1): KAGVTQTPRYLIKTRGQQVTLSCSPISGHRSVSWYQQTPGQGLQFLFEYFSETQRNKGNFPGRFSGRQFSNSRSEMNVSTLELGDSALYLCASSLKGADQKDNEQFFGPGTRLTVL.